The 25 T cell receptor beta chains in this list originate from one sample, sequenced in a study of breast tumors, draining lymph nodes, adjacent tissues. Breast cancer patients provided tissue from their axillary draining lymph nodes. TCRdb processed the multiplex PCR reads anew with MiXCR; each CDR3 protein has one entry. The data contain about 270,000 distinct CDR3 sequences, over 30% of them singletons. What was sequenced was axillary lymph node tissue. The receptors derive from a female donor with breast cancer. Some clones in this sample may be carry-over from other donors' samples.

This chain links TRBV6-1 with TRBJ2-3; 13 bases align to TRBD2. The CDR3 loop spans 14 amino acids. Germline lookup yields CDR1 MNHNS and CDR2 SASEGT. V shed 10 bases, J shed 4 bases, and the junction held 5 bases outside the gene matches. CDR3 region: CATRGLAGPDTQYF. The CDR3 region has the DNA TGTGCCACACGGGGACTAGCGGGACCAGATACGCAGTATTTT.

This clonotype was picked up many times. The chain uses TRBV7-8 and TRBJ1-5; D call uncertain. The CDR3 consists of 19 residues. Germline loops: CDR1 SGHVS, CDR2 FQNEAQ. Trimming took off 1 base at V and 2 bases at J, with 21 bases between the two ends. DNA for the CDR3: TGTGCCAGCAGCTTAGATTTCGGCAGGTCGGACCTGGGCAATCAGCCCCAGCATTTT. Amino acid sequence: CASSLDFGRSDLGNQPQHF.

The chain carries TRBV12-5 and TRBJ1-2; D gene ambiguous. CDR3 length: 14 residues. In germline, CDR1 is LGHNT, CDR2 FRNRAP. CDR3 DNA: TGTGCCAGCGGCTTAACTGGGCAGCTTGCCGGCTACACCTTC. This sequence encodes CASGLTGQLAGYTF.

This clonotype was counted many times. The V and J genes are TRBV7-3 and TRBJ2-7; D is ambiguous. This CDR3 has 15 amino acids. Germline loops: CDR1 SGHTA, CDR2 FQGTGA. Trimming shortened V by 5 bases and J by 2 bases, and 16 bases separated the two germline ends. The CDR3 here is CASSPPSGKAYEQYF. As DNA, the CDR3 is TGTGCCAGCAGCCCGCCTAGTGGGAAAGCCTACGAGCAGTACTTC.

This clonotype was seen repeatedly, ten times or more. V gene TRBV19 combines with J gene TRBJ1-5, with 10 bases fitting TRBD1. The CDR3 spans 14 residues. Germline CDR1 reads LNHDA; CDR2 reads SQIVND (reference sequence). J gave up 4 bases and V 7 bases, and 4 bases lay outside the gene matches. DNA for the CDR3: TGTGCCAGTACTGGGACAGGGGAGAATCAGCCCCAGCATTTT. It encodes CASTGTGENQPQHF.

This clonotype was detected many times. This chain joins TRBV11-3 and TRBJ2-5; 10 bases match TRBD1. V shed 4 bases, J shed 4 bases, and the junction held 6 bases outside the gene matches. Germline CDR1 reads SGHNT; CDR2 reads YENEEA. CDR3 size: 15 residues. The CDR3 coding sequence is TGTGCCAGCAGCTCGACAGGGGGCAGGGGAGAGACCCAGTACTTC. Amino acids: CASSSTGGRGETQYF.

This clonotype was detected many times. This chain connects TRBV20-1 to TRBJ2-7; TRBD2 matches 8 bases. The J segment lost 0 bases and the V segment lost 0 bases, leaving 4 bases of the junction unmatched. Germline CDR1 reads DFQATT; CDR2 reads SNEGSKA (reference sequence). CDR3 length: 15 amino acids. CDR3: CSARENGRASYEQYF. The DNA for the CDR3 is TGCAGTGCTAGAGAGAACGGGAGGGCCTCCTACGAGCAGTACTTC.

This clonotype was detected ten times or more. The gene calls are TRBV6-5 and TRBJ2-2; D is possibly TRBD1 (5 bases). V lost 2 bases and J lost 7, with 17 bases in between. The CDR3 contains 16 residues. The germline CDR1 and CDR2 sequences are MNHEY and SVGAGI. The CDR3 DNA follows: TGTGCCAGCAGTTACACTCGCAGGGTGATTGTCGGGGAGCTGTTTTTT. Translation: CASSYTRRVIVGELFF.

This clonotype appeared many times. The CDR3 sequence: CASSHGQGSRANQPQHF. Written as DNA, the CDR3 is TGTGCCAGCAGCCACGGACAGGGATCGCGAGCCAATCAGCCCCAGCATTTT. The V and J genes are TRBV5-6 and TRBJ1-5; 8 nucleotides match TRBD1. CDR1 is SGHDT, CDR2 YYEEEE, per germline. The V segment lost 4 bases and the J segment 3 bases; nucleotides outside the gene matches: 12. The CDR3 extends over 17 amino acids.

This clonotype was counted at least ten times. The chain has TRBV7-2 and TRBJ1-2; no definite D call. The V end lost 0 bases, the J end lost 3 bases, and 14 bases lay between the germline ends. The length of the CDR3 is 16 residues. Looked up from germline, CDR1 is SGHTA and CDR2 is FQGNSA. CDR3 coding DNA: TGTGCCAGCAGCTTAGCGACTTCCAGCAGTGACTATGGCTACACCTTC. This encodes CASSLATSSSDYGYTF.

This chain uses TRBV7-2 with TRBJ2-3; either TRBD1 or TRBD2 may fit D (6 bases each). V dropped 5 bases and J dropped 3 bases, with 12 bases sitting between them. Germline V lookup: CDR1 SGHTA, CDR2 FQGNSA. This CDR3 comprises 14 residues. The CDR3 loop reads CASSTEGETDTQYF. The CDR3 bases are TGTGCCAGCAGCACGGAGGGGGAAACAGATACGCAGTATTTT.

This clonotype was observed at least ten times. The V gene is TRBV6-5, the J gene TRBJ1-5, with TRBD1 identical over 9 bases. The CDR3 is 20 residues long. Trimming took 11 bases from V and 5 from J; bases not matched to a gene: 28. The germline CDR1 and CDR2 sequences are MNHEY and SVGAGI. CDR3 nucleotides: TGTGCCCCTATACACAAGGCGCCGGGACAGGGAGCTTCCCCCGATCAGCCCCAGCATTTT. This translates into CAPIHKAPGQGASPDQPQHF.

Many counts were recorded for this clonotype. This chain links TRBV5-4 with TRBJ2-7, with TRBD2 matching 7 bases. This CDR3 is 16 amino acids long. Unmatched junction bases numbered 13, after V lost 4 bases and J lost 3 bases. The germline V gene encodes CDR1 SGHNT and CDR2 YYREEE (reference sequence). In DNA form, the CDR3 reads TGTGCCAGCAGCGGAGGGATGAGGGAGGGCCTCTACGAGCAGTACTTC. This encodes CASSGGMREGLYEQYF.

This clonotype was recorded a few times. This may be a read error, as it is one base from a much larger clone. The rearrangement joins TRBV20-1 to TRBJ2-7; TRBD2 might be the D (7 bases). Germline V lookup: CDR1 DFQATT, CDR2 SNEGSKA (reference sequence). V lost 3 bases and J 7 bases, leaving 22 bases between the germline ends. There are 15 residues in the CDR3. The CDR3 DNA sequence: TGCAGTGCTAGCTGGGGGGGGCGGCCCGCGGGAGAGCAGTACTTC. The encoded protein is CSASWGGRPAGEQYF.

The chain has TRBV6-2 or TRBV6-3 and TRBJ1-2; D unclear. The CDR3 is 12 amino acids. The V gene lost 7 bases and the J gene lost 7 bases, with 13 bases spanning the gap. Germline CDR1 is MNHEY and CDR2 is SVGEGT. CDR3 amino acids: CASTRGEGGYTF. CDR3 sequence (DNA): TGTGCCAGCACCCGTGGGGAGGGTGGCTACACCTTC.

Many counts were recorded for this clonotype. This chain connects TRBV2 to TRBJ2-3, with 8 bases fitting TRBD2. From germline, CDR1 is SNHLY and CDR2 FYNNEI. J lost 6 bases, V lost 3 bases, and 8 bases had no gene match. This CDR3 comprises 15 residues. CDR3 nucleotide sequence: TGTGCCAGCAGTGAGGGGACTAGGCCGGGGGATACGCAGTATTTT. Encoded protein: CASSEGTRPGDTQYF.

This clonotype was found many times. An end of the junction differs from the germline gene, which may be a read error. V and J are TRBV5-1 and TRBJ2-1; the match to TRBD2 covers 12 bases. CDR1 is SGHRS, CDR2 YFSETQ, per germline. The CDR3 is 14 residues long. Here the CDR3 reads CASSLGLAGSEQFF. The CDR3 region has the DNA TGTGCCAGCAGCTTAGGACTAGCGGGAAGTGAGCAGTTCTTC.

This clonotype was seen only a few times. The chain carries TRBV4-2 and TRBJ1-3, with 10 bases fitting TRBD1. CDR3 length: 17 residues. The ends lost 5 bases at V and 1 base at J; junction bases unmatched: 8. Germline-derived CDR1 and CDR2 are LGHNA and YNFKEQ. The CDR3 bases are TGTGCCAGCAGCGACCCGGGACAGGGGACTTCTGGAAACACCATATATTTT. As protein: CASSDPGQGTSGNTIYF.

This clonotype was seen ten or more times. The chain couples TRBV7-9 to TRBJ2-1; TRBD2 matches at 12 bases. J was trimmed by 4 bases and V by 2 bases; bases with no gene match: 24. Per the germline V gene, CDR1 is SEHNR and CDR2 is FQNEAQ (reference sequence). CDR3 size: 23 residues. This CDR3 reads CASSLPHTSSGRADVYLYNEQFF. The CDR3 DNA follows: TGTGCCAGCAGCTTACCTCACACCTCTAGCGGGAGGGCCGACGTCTATTTGTACAATGAGCAGTTCTTC. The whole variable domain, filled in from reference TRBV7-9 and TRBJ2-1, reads DTGVSQNPRHKITKRGQNVTFRCDPISEHNRLYWYRQTLGQGPEFLTYFQNEAQLEKSRLLSDRFSAERPKGSFSTLEIQRTEQGDSAMYLCASSLPHTSSGRADVYLYNEQFFGPGTRLTVL.

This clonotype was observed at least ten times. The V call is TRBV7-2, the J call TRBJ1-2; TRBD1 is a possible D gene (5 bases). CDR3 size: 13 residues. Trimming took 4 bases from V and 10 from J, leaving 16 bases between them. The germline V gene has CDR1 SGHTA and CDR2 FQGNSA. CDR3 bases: TGTGCCAGCAGCTCCCGGGACCGCGCCTTCTACACCTTC. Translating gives CASSSRDRAFYTF.

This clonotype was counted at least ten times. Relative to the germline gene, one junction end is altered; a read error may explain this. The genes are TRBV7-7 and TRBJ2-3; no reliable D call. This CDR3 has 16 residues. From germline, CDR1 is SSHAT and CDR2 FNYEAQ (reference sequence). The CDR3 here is CASSLGPSMSMDTQYF. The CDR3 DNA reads TGTGCTAGCAGCTTAGGGCCTAGTATGAGCATGGATACGCAGTATTTT.

The CDR3, as DNA: TGTGCCAGCAGCTTGGGAACAGCGGGCAGCGAGACCCAGTACTTC. This codes for CASSLGTAGSETQYF. V usage is TRBV5-6 and J usage is TRBJ2-5; tentative D call: TRBD2 (6 bases). V lost 0 bases to trimming and J lost 5 bases, with 14 bases between them. Per germline, CDR1 SGHDT and CDR2 YYEEEE. The CDR3 spans 15 residues.

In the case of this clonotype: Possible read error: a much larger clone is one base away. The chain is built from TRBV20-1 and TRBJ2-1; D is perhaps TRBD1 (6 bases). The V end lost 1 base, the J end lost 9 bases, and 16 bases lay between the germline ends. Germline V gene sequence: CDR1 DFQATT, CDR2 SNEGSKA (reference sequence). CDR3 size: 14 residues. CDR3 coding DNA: TGCAGTGCTAGAGGGACAGAACAACTCACTGAGCAGTTCTTC. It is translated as CSARGTEQLTEQFF.

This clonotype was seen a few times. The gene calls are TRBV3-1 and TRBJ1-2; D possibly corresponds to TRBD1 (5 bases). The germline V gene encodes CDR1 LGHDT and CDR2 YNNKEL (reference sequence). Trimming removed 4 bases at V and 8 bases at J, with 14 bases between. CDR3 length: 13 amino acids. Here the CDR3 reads CASSPGRDLGYTF. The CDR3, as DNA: TGTGCCAGCAGCCCGGGACGGGACTTGGGCTACACCTTC.

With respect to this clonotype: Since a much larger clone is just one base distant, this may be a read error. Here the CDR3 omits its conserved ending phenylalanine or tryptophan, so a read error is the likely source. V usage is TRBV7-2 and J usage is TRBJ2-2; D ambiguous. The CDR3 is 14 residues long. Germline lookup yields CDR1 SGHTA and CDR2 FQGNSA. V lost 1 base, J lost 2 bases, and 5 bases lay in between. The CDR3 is CASSLVRNTGELFL. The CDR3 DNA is TGTGCCAGCAGCTTAGTCCGTAACACCGGGGAGCTGTTTCTT.